Below are 27 T cell receptor beta chains sequenced from a single sample in a study of shared clonotypes between healthy human individuals. Naive CD8 cells were CD45RO-negative, positively selected for CCR7, excluding terminally differentiated effector memory CD45RA+ cells. Produced via immunoSEQ multiplex PCR; TCRdb's table is partial and in-frame only. Of about 2.1 million clones listed, just under 95% were seen once; the top ten hold approximately 1.6%. The sample consisted of naive CD8+ T cells from PBMCs. These receptors all stem from a man between 18 and 35 years old in good health. Some clones in this sample may be carry-over from other donors' samples.

The V gene is TRBV28, the J gene TRBJ2-3; tentatively, D is TRBD1 or TRBD2 (6 bases each). Trimming stripped 5 bases from V and 3 bases from J, with 21 bases between. The CDR3 loop spans 17 amino acids. Germline V gives CDR1 MDHEN, CDR2 SYDVKM. CDR3 DNA sequence: TGTGCCAGCAGTGGCATCGATTGGGGGGCTGGGACAGATACGCAGTATTTT. It codes for CASSGIDWGAGTDTQYF.

CDR3 coding DNA: TGTGCCAGCAGCTTGAACGAAGCGGGAGCAGATACGCAGTATTTT. Residues: CASSLNEAGADTQYF. J is TRBJ2-3 and V is TRBV5-6; 8 nucleotides agree with TRBD2. Germline lookup yields CDR1 SGHDT and CDR2 YYEEEE. Losses at the gene ends were 1 base for V and 4 bases for J; bases not matched to a gene: 5. The CDR3 runs to 15 residues.

CDR3 amino acids: CASSEGTPEGYF. The CDR3 DNA is TGTGCCAGCAGTGAAGGGACACCCGAGGGGTACTTC. This chain links TRBV6-1 with TRBJ2-7; the D gene could be TRBD1 or TRBD2 (5 bases each). Germline V gene sequence: CDR1 MNHNS, CDR2 SASEGT. V was cut by 1 base and J by 12 bases, with 13 bases left in between. CDR3 size: 12 residues.

This clone was seen a single time. The same CDR3 also results from other DNA sequences found in this sample. The chain joins TRBV27 to TRBJ2-7; a possible D gene is TRBD1 (5 bases). This CDR3 has 13 residues. In germline, CDR1 is MNHEY, CDR2 SMNVEV (reference sequence). The V end was cut by 4 bases, the J end by 2 bases, with 9 bases between. CDR3 in amino acids: CASSYRTTYEQYF. In DNA, the CDR3 is TGTGCCAGCAGTTACAGGACAACCTACGAGCAGTACTTC.

The chain recombines TRBV29-1 with TRBJ2-3; D remains unclear. Trimming shortened V by 3 bases and J by 3 bases, and 13 bases separated the two germline ends. Germline CDR1 reads SQVTM; CDR2 reads ANQGSEA. The CDR3 is 14 residues long. CDR3 bases: TGCAGCGTTGACAGCCCCGGCAGGACAGATACGCAGTATTTT. It specifies CSVDSPGRTDTQYF.

This CDR3 reads CASSRDFSVGELFF. Written as DNA, the CDR3 is TGTGCCAGCAGCCGGGACTTTAGTGTCGGGGAGCTGTTTTTT. The chain joins TRBV7-9 to TRBJ2-2, with D perhaps matching TRBD2 (6 bases). Germline CDR1 and CDR2: SEHNR and FQNEAQ (reference sequence). This CDR3 spans 14 amino acids. With 5 bases removed from V and 7 bases from J, the gap between germline ends came to 14 bases.

Only one count was recorded for this clone. V usage is TRBV11-2 and J usage is TRBJ2-5; weak D call: TRBD1 (5 bases). Trimming took 6 bases from V and 0 from J, leaving 11 bases between them. Germline lookup yields CDR1 SGHAT and CDR2 FQNNGV. CDR3 length: 14 amino acids. CDR3 region: CASRYDSYQETQYF. CDR3 coding DNA: TGTGCCAGCAGATACGACAGCTACCAAGAGACCCAGTACTTC.

V is TRBV13 and J is TRBJ2-5, with D unresolved. The DNA end is more similar to TRBJ2-7, so the J call may be wrong. CDR3 size: 11 residues. CDR1 is PRHDT and CDR2 is FYEKMQ in the germline V gene (reference sequence). This chain's CDR3 is CASSAGDEQYF. The CDR3 region has the DNA TGTGCCAGCAGCGCCGGAGACGAGCAGTACTTC.

V gene TRBV5-6 combines with J gene TRBJ2-5; D is unresolved. The DNA matches TRBJ2-7 better at its end, which makes the J call doubtful. Germline V CDR1 and CDR2: SGHDT, YYEEEE. The CDR3 has 13 residues. DNA of the CDR3: TGTGCCAGCAGCTTGGTTGGTAACTACGAGCAGTACTTC. This encodes CASSLVGNYEQYF.

The chain uses TRBV27 and TRBJ1-5; D is uncertain. Germline V gives CDR1 MNHEY, CDR2 SMNVEV (reference sequence). There are 15 residues in the CDR3. The ends were cut back, 4 bases at V and 4 bases at J, with 14 bases in the middle. The CDR3 DNA reads as TGTGCCAGCAGTTCCGACACCGCTGGAAATCAGCCCCAGCATTTT. This translates into CASSSDTAGNQPQHF.

Comment on this clone: Other DNA sequences in the same sample also yield this CDR3. This chain links TRBV9 with TRBJ1-1; D is undetermined. CDR3 length equals 13 residues. The ends were cut back, 1 base at V and 1 base at J, with 5 bases in the middle. Germline V gives CDR1 SGDLS, CDR2 YYNGEE. CDR3 residues: CASSVSRNTEAFF. For the CDR3, the DNA is TGTGCCAGCAGCGTAAGCAGGAACACTGAAGCTTTCTTT. Combining the CDR3 with reference TRBV9 and TRBJ1-1 gives the whole variable domain DSGVTQTPKHLITATGQRVTLRCSPRSGDLSVYWYQQSLDQGLQFLIQYYNGEERAKGNILERFSAQQFPDLHSELNLSSLELGDSALYFCASSVSRNTEAFFGQGTRLTVV.

About this clone itself: At the DNA level, this CDR3 is encoded by other sequences in the same sample as well. The chain combines TRBV27 with TRBJ2-1, with D perhaps assigned TRBD1 or TRBD2 (6 bases each). The length of the CDR3 is 14 residues. Germline lookup yields CDR1 MNHEY and CDR2 SMNVEV (reference sequence). V was trimmed by 0 bases and J by 6 bases, leaving 9 bases between them. The CDR3 DNA follows: TGTGCCAGCAGTTTATCGCCGGGGGCCAATGAGCAGTTCTTC. Translated: CASSLSPGANEQFF.

This chain uses TRBV27 with TRBJ2-1, with TRBD2 matching 7 bases. Germline V CDR1 and CDR2: MNHEY, SMNVEV (reference sequence). With V trimmed by 3 bases and J by 3 bases, 8 bases remained unmatched. This CDR3 has 16 amino acids. CDR3: CASSLGVGGFYNEQFF. The CDR3 DNA reads TGTGCCAGCAGTTTGGGGGTGGGAGGGTTCTACAATGAGCAGTTCTTC.

This clone was seen just once. The V call is TRBV19, the J call TRBJ2-1; possibly TRBD2 for D (5 bases). CDR1 and CDR2 (germline): LNHDA, SQIVND (reference sequence). This CDR3 has 15 amino acids. The V end was cut by 1 base, the J end by 5 bases, with 12 bases between. The CDR3 region is CASSIGQRLNNEQFF. The CDR3 nucleotides are TGTGCCAGTAGTATAGGCCAGCGGCTCAACAATGAGCAGTTCTTC.

J is TRBJ1-1 and V is TRBV4-1; 8 nucleotides agree with TRBD1. J gave up 5 bases and V 1 base, and 6 bases lay outside the gene matches. CDR3 length: 15 amino acids. Germline lookup yields CDR1 MGHRA and CDR2 YSYEKL. The CDR3 sequence: CASSQGGQGRTEAFF. The CDR3 region has the DNA TGCGCCAGCAGCCAAGGAGGACAGGGTCGGACTGAAGCTTTCTTT.

The J gene is TRBJ1-2, the V gene TRBV7-2; the D gene is possibly TRBD1 (6 bases). Deletions cut 7 bases from V and 9 bases from J, with 21 bases between. This CDR3 has 14 residues. CDR1 is SGHTA and CDR2 is FQGNSA in the germline V gene. CDR3 sequence: CASKFLGGHHSYTF. The CDR3 DNA is TGTGCCAGCAAATTCCTCGGGGGGCATCATAGCTACACCTTC.

The chain joins TRBV4-3 to TRBJ1-2, with 8 positions matching TRBD1. The germline V gene encodes CDR1 LGHNA and CDR2 YSLEER. The CDR3 sequence is 15 residues long. V trimming: 5 bases; J trimming: 8 bases; junction bases outside the gene matches: 13. The CDR3 DNA reads as TGCGCCAGCAGCACATCGGACAGGGATTCAAGAGGCTACACCTTC. Its protein is CASSTSDRDSRGYTF.

A note on this clone: The same CDR3 is also encoded by other DNA sequences in this sample. The genes are TRBV27 and TRBJ2-1; no definite D call. The CDR3 sequence is 13 residues long. V was trimmed by 0 bases and J by 7 bases, leaving 7 bases between them. Germline-derived CDR1 and CDR2 are MNHEY and SMNVEV (reference sequence). The CDR3 loop reads CASSLSLVNEQFF. In nucleotides, the CDR3 is TGTGCCAGCAGTTTATCCTTAGTTAATGAGCAGTTCTTC.

This chain uses TRBV13 with TRBJ2-5; TRBD1 aligns across 10 bases. J lost 5 bases, V lost 2 bases, and 5 bases had no gene match. CDR1 and CDR2 from the germline V gene are PRHDT and FYEKMQ (reference sequence). CDR3 length: 15 amino acids. The CDR3 coding sequence is TGTGCCAGCAGCTTAAGTGACAGGGGGCGGGAGACCCAGTACTTC. This sequence encodes CASSLSDRGRETQYF. Combining the CDR3 with reference TRBV13 and TRBJ2-5 gives the whole variable domain AAGVIQSPRHLIKEKRETATLKCYPIPRHDTVYWYQQGPGQDPQFLISFYEKMQSDKGSIPDRFSAQQFSDYHSELNMSSLELGDSALYFCASSLSDRGRETQYFGPGTRLLVL.

As regards this clone: The germline gene is not matched at one end of the junction; a read error may be the cause. V usage is TRBV6-1 and J usage is TRBJ2-1, with 8 bases that match TRBD1. CDR1 is MNHNS and CDR2 is SASEGT in the germline V gene. This CDR3 has 15 residues. The CDR3 coding sequence is TGTGCCAGCAGCGGCGACAGGGGAGAGGACAATGGGCAGTTCTTC. Translation: CASSGDRGEDNGQFF.

This clone was observed once. V gene TRBV6-1 combines with J gene TRBJ1-2, with TRBD1 as a possible D gene (5 bases). CDR1 is MNHNS, CDR2 SASEGT, per germline. There are 18 residues in the CDR3. Trimming shortened V by 0 bases and J by 4 bases, and 21 bases separated the two germline ends. DNA for the CDR3: TGTGCCAGCAGTGAAGCGCTGGGACGGCTAATTCCCGGCTATGGCTACACCTTC. Translating it yields CASSEALGRLIPGYGYTF.

The chain joins TRBV7-3 to TRBJ2-2; D call uncertain. Per germline, CDR1 SGHTA and CDR2 FQGTGA. This CDR3 is 13 amino acids long. V lost 5 bases, J lost 8 bases, and 12 bases lay in between. The CDR3 coding sequence is TGTGCCAGCAGCGACCTCCCGGGTGGGGAGCTGTTTTTT. This gives the protein CASSDLPGGELFF.

CDR3 protein: CASSGRELTPYEQYF. Here the CDR3 DNA reads TGTGCCAGCAGCGGCCGGGAACTAACTCCCTACGAGCAGTACTTC. This chain joins TRBV2 and TRBJ2-7, with D possibly TRBD2 on 5 matching bases. The CDR3 extends over 15 amino acids. The V gene lost 6 bases and the J gene lost 2 bases, with 17 bases spanning the gap. Germline V lookup: CDR1 SNHLY, CDR2 FYNNEI.

This chain joins TRBV27 and TRBJ2-3; 8 bases line up with TRBD1. The length of the CDR3 is 17 residues. Germline trimming cut 4 bases from V and 2 bases from J; bases unmatched to any gene: 11. Germline loops: CDR1 MNHEY, CDR2 SMNVEV (reference sequence). CDR3 region: CASSSRTGRTFTDTQYF. The CDR3 DNA follows: TGTGCCAGCAGTTCGCGGACAGGGCGAACCTTCACAGATACGCAGTATTTT.

The rearrangement links TRBV6-1 to TRBJ1-2, with D uncertain. The CDR3 has 14 residues. V was shortened by 7 bases and J by 8 bases, with 20 bases between the two germline ends. The germline V gene has CDR1 MNHNS and CDR2 SASEGT. In DNA, the CDR3 is TGTGCCAGCATTCTACCCGGGAATGGACGGGGCTACACCTTC. It is translated as CASILPGNGRGYTF.

V gene TRBV5-5 combines with J gene TRBJ2-7; 7 nucleotides match TRBD1. Germline V gives CDR1 SGHKS, CDR2 YYEKEE (reference sequence). The CDR3 contains 13 residues. Trimming removed 3 bases from V and 3 bases from J; junction bases left unmatched: 3. DNA of the CDR3: TGTGCCAGCAGCTGGGGACAGCTCTACGAGCAGTACTTC. Amino acid sequence: CASSWGQLYEQYF. Full variable domain (remainder filled in from reference TRBV5-5 and TRBJ2-7): DAGVTQSPTHLIKTRGQQVTLRCSPISGHKSVSWYQQVLGQGPQFIFQYYEKEERGRGNFPDRFSARQFPNYSSELNVNALLLGDSALYLCASSWGQLYEQYFGPGTRLTVT.

This clone was seen just once. This sequence joins TRBV4-1 and TRBJ2-5; 13 bases line up with TRBD2. The CDR3 runs to 16 residues. After removal of 3 bases from V and 5 bases from J, the junction contained 6 bases not matched to a gene. CDR1 and CDR2 (germline): MGHRA, YSYEKL. In DNA form, the CDR3 reads TGCGCCAGCAGCCACCAGGGACTAGCGGGATGGGAGACCCAGTACTTC. It is translated as CASSHQGLAGWETQYF.